This is a list of T cell receptor beta chains from one sample in a study of blood T cell repertoires in COVID-19. The table came from immunoSEQ multiplex PCR; TCRdb's copy has only in-frame clones and leaves some out. This table has roughly 150,000 clones, 79% appearing once. Source material: PBMCs or T cells enriched from blood (not recorded which). The receptors were sampled from a woman between 65 and 79 years old in a cohort exposed to, infected with or recovered from COVID-19 (not recorded which). Each CDR3 is given with its conserved first and last residue. Fields, in order: J gene, D gene, clone size, V gene, CDR3 DNA, CDR3 protein. D genes are given only for firm matches. Only part of the rows carry a size: once, few, many, or a class if the clone is expanded.

J gene: TRBJ2-7
D gene: TRBD2
clone size: once
V gene: TRBV7-9
CDR3 DNA: TGTGCCAGCAGCTTAGGGAACGCGGGAGGGAGCTACGAGCAGTACTTC
CDR3 protein: CASSLGNAGGSYEQYF

J gene: TRBJ1-2
D gene: .
clone size: .
V gene: TRBV18
CDR3 DNA: TGTGCCAGCTCACCACCGACTAGGGATGGCTACACCTTC
CDR3 protein: CASSPPTRDGYTF

J gene: TRBJ2-7
D gene: .
clone size: .
V gene: TRBV28
CDR3 DNA: TGTGCCTGCCCTCCCCAGGTCGGGGGATCGTACGAGCAGTACTTC
CDR3 protein: CACPPQVGGSYEQYF

J gene: TRBJ1-5
D gene: .
clone size: .
V gene: TRBV6-2/TRBV6-3
CDR3 DNA: TGTGCCAGCAGCCACACCCCTTTTCCGGGTGGTCAGCCCCAGCATTTT
CDR3 protein: CASSHTPFPGGQPQHF

J gene: TRBJ1-1
D gene: TRBD1
clone size: .
V gene: TRBV12-3/TRBV12-4
CDR3 DNA: TGTGCCAGCACCCTGGGACAGTTCTCCGAAGCTTTCTTT
CDR3 protein: CASTLGQFSEAFF

J gene: TRBJ1-1
D gene: TRBD1
clone size: .
V gene: TRBV5-1
CDR3 DNA: TGCGCCAGCAGCCAAGACAGGGGGCGGCCTGAAGCTTTCTTT
CDR3 protein: CASSQDRGRPEAFF

J gene: TRBJ2-3
D gene: .
clone size: .
V gene: TRBV4-2
CDR3 DNA: TGTGCCAGCAGCCAGCGGGATACGACAGATACGCAGTATTTT
CDR3 protein: CASSQRDTTDTQYF

J gene: TRBJ1-2
D gene: TRBD1
clone size: .
V gene: TRBV19
CDR3 DNA: TGTGCCAGTAGGAACCGGGACAGGGAAGGCTACACCTTC
CDR3 protein: CASRNRDREGYTF

J gene: TRBJ1-4
D gene: .
clone size: .
V gene: TRBV18
CDR3 DNA: TGTGCCAGCTCACCACAGTATATGCGGCAGGGGGAAAAACTGTTTTTT
CDR3 protein: CASSPQYMRQGEKLFF

J gene: TRBJ2-7
D gene: TRBD1
clone size: .
V gene: TRBV28
CDR3 DNA: TGTGCCAGCAGAACAGGGGGCCCGGCCCCGGTCGAGCAGTACTTC
CDR3 protein: CASRTGGPAPVEQYF

J gene: TRBJ1-5
D gene: TRBD1
clone size: .
V gene: TRBV27
CDR3 DNA: TGTGCCAGCAGTTTAAACAGGGGAAATCAGCCCCAGCATTTT
CDR3 protein: CASSLNRGNQPQHF

J gene: TRBJ1-1
D gene: .
clone size: .
V gene: TRBV28
CDR3 DNA: TGTGCCAGCACCCTGATGGTGGGGACTTTTGAAGCTTTCTTT
CDR3 protein: CASTLMVGTFEAFF

J gene: TRBJ2-7
D gene: TRBD1
clone size: .
V gene: TRBV6-5
CDR3 DNA: TGTGCCAGCAGACGACAGGGGCAGGCCTACGAGCAGTACTTC
CDR3 protein: CASRRQGQAYEQYF

J gene: TRBJ2-5
D gene: .
clone size: .
V gene: TRBV5-1
CDR3 DNA: TGCGCCAGCAGCTCGAGCGAGACCCAGTACTTC
CDR3 protein: CASSSSETQYF

J gene: TRBJ2-3
D gene: TRBD2
clone size: .
V gene: TRBV9
CDR3 DNA: TGTGCCAGCAGCGTAGGACTAGCCCCGCCAGATACGCAGTATTTT
CDR3 protein: CASSVGLAPPDTQYF

J gene: TRBJ1-1
D gene: .
clone size: few
V gene: TRBV6-2/TRBV6-3
CDR3 DNA: TGTGCCAGCAGCCCAACAGGTACTGAAGCTTTCTTT
CDR3 protein: CASSPTGTEAFF

J gene: TRBJ1-5
D gene: .
clone size: .
V gene: TRBV18
CDR3 DNA: TGTGCCAGCTCACCAGCGAGCGGCAATCAGCCCCAGCATTTT
CDR3 protein: CASSPASGNQPQHF

J gene: TRBJ1-2
D gene: TRBD1
clone size: .
V gene: TRBV19
CDR3 DNA: TGTGCCAGTGGTTTGCGGACAGGGGAAGGCTATGGCTACACCTTC
CDR3 protein: CASGLRTGEGYGYTF